Below, one T cell receptor beta chain is given with its context. Its antigen is unknown. This record comes from a study of regulatory T cells in long-lasting Graves disease. Study-wide results and limits: TRBV28, TRBJ1-2 and TRBJ2-5 emerged as the favored segments in persistent disease. The persistent group shared 2,741 public clonotypes, more than the approximately 1,000 shared by new patients. The work looked only at peripheral blood and did not look at thyroid tissue.

Time point reported: persistent/refractory GD, antithyroid drugs over 5 years with positive TRAb. After RNA was extracted from PBMCs, the TCR library was made from it. Germline V gives CDR1 MNHNS, CDR2 SASEGT. V lost 4 bases, J lost 11 bases, and 11 bases stayed unmatched. The CDR3 runs 13 residues. Building of the TCR beta libraries involved iRepertoire HTBI primers and Arm-PCR of CDR3 regions. One entry per CDR3 protein, called by TCRdb with MiXCR from the multiplex PCR reads. The data hold a few hundred thousand distinct CDR3 sequences, with less than 25% observed a single time. This chain uses TRBV6-1 with TRBJ2-7, with 7 bases that match TRBD1. The sample here was peripheral blood mononuclear cells (PBMCs), taken when the disease was refractory, from a patient treated with antithyroid drugs. This clonotype originated in a female donor with Graves disease. The CDR3 is CASSAKETGTEYF. The CDR3 nucleotides are TGTGCCAGCAGTGCGAAAGAAACCGGGACAGAGTACTTC.